The 3 T cell receptor beta chains below were found in one sample sequenced in a study of blood T cell repertoires in COVID-19. Sequenced by immunoSEQ multiplex PCR; TCRdb stores in-frame clones only, minus some. This sample carries roughly 70,000 clones, 88% of them seen once, and the ten largest clones take about 6.4%. Sequencing input: peripheral blood. The receptors come from a woman aged 70-85 years with acute or convalescent COVID-19.

CDR3 sequence reads: CASSSGQGYGYTF. DNA for the CDR3: TGTGCCAGCAGCTCGGGACAGGGCTATGGCTACACCTTC. The chain carries TRBV7-2 and TRBJ1-2; TRBD1 agrees at 9 bases. The V segment lost 4 bases and the J segment 4 bases; nucleotides outside the gene matches: 1. The CDR3 length is 13 residues. Per the germline V gene, CDR1 is SGHTA and CDR2 is FQGNSA.

V is TRBV18 and J is TRBJ2-1; D may be TRBD2 (5 bases). The V gene lost 3 bases and the J gene lost 0 bases, with 9 bases spanning the gap. CDR1 is KGHSH and CDR2 is LQKENI in the germline V gene. CDR3 size: 15 residues. This CDR3 is CASSPRTPSYNEQFF. CDR3 in DNA: TGTGCCAGCTCACCTCGGACTCCCTCCTACAATGAGCAGTTCTTC.

The chain uses TRBV7-2 and TRBJ1-5; a possible D gene is TRBD1 (5 bases). Germline CDR1 SGHTA, CDR2 FQGNSA. This CDR3 contains 16 residues. V was pared by 1 base and J by 3 bases, with 13 bases between. The CDR3: CASSLGGGSINQPQHF. The DNA of the CDR3 is TGTGCCAGCAGCTTAGGCGGGGGTTCGATCAATCAGCCCCAGCATTTT.